The 5 T cell receptor beta chains in this list originate from one sample, sequenced in a study of cytomegalovirus exposure and HLA in healthy donors. Profiling relied on immunoSEQ multiplex PCR, and the TCRdb table lists in-frame clones only, not all of them. The data show 150,000 to 200,000 clones, with more than 80% seen just once and roughly 7% held by the top ten. Sequenced input: PBMCs. The origin of the receptors is a man younger than 30 in good health and CMV-seropositive.

The rearrangement links TRBV9 to TRBJ2-7; the match to TRBD1 covers 9 bases. The trim removed 8 bases at V and 3 bases at J, leaving 18 bases unmatched. Germline V gene lookup returns CDR1 SGDLS and CDR2 YYNGEE. The CDR3 length is 17 residues. Here the CDR3 reads CARAEPTKQGAFYEQYF. The CDR3 nucleotides are TGTGCCAGAGCGGAGCCGACTAAACAGGGGGCATTCTACGAGCAGTACTTC.

The V gene is TRBV7-9, the J gene TRBJ1-1; D possibly corresponds to TRBD1 (6 bases). The CDR3 is made up of 12 amino acids. Germline V gives CDR1 SEHNR, CDR2 FQNEAQ (reference sequence). V dropped 5 bases and J dropped 5 bases, with 9 bases sitting between them. CDR3 loop: CASSPTGTEAFF. Written as DNA, the CDR3 is TGTGCCAGCAGCCCGACAGGAACTGAAGCTTTCTTT.

V gene TRBV5-4 combines with J gene TRBJ2-3; D may be TRBD1 (5 bases). The CDR3 loop spans 14 amino acids. Between the trimmed V and J ends, which lost 7 bases and 2 bases, there was a span of 14 bases. In germline, CDR1 is SGHNT, CDR2 YYREEE (reference sequence). The CDR3 bases are TGTGCCAGCTCCCCTAAGGGGCCCACAGATACGCAGTATTTT. Its translation is CASSPKGPTDTQYF. The full variable domain, completed using reference TRBV5-4 and TRBJ2-3, is ETGVTQSPTHLIKTRGQQVTLRCSSQSGHNTVSWYQQALGQGPQFIFQYYREEENGRGNFPPRFSGLQFPNYSSELNVNALELDDSALYLCASSPKGPTDTQYFGPGTRLTVL.

The V and J genes are TRBV4-2 and TRBJ2-7; TRBD1 might be the D (6 bases). Trimming cost V 4 bases and J 0 bases, with 13 bases left between them. The germline CDR1 and CDR2 sequences are LGHNA and YNFKEQ. The CDR3 spans 15 residues. CDR3 bases: TGTGCCAGCAGCCCGGGGACACCGATCTCCTACGAGCAGTACTTC. This gives the protein CASSPGTPISYEQYF.

The V and J genes are TRBV4-1 and TRBJ2-7, with TRBD1 matching 8 bases. In germline, CDR1 is MGHRA, CDR2 YSYEKL. The CDR3 length is 16 residues. V shed 1 base, J shed 3 bases, and the junction held 8 bases outside the gene matches. Here the CDR3 reads CASSQGRGQRDYEQYF. CDR3 nucleotide sequence: TGCGCCAGCAGCCAAGGCAGGGGGCAGAGGGACTACGAGCAGTACTTC.